One T cell receptor beta chain is described in this entry. The data belong to a study of cytomegalovirus exposure and HLA in healthy donors. The PCR employed 60 Vbeta primers together with 13 Jbeta primers. The table came from immunoSEQ multiplex PCR; TCRdb's copy has only in-frame clones and leaves some out. The sample lists about 160,000 clones, 70% to 80% occurring once. V lost 7 bases and J 3 bases, leaving 11 bases between the germline ends. CDR1 and CDR2 (germline): SGHRS, YFSETQ. The CDR3 runs to 12 residues. This TCR was sampled from a man aged 18-30 years in good health and CMV-seropositive. The chain combines TRBV5-1 with TRBJ2-7, with D tentatively TRBD1 (5 bases). Sequenced input: PBMCs. CDR3 coding DNA: TGCGCCAGCGCTGCTGACAGCTACGAGCAGTACTTC. It is translated as CASAADSYEQYF.